These 32 T cell receptor beta chains came from one sample sequenced in a study of response to subunit inactivated influenza vaccine (dated 2018 in TCRdb). Libraries came from RT-PCR. Sequencing was carried out with an Illumina HiSeq 2500. The raw public reads went through TCRdb reprocessing: fastp at Q25, MiXCR clone calling, in-frame beta chains kept. Rows merge per CDR3 protein into single entries with the most common DNA and genes. For this sample there are more than 700,000 distinct CDR3 sequences; less than 25% appear just once. Jointly, the top ten make up about a tenth of the sample. The input for sequencing was PBMCs from blood, taken less than 6 days after vaccination. Receptor source: a man aged 45-65 years who received an inactivated influenza vaccine. Donor details come from another sample of the same person, matched by shared clones.

This clonotype was seen only a few times. The chain carries TRBV9 and TRBJ1-3; no definite D call. The CDR3 extends over 12 amino acids. Trimming removed 4 bases from V and 7 bases from J, with 9 bases in between. Germline assignment: CDR1 SGDLS and CDR2 YYNGEE. CDR3 in amino acids: CASSLRYNTIYF. In DNA form, the CDR3 reads TGTGCCAGCAGCCTTCGTTATAACACCATATATTTT.

The rearrangement uses TRBV5-1 and TRBJ2-3; 9 bases fit TRBD1. Trimming removed 5 bases from V and 5 bases from J; junction bases left unmatched: 9. This CDR3 has 15 amino acids. The germline V gene encodes CDR1 SGHRS and CDR2 YFSETQ. Here the CDR3 reads CASSGTGNGVDTQYF. CDR3 nucleotides: TGCGCCAGCAGTGGGACAGGGAATGGCGTAGATACGCAGTATTTT.

There are a few counts of this clonotype. The chain links TRBV14 to TRBJ1-2, with D possibly matching TRBD1 (5 bases). Trimming shortened V by 4 bases and J by 0 bases, and 21 bases separated the two germline ends. CDR1 and CDR2 (germline): SGHDN, FVKESK. This CDR3 region has 18 residues. CDR3 protein: CASSPPNRMDTTNYGYTF. The CDR3 DNA is TGTGCCAGCAGCCCCCCCAACCGAATGGACACAACTAACTATGGCTACACCTTC. The full variable domain, its missing parts supplied by reference TRBV14 and TRBJ1-2, is EAGVTQFPSHSVIEKGQTVTLRCDPISGHDNLYWYRRVMGKEIKFLLHFVKESKQDESGMPNNRFLAERTGGTYSTLKVQPAELEDSGVYFCASSPPNRMDTTNYGYTFGSGTRLTVV.

The count of this clonotype is one. The rearrangement uses TRBV24-1 and TRBJ2-5; 9 positions agree with TRBD2. This CDR3 has 16 residues. Germline CDR1 reads KGHDR; CDR2 reads SFDVKD. With V trimmed by 4 bases and J by 1 base, 6 bases remained unmatched. CDR3: CATSDPLAGSQETQYF. The CDR3 DNA follows: TGTGCCACCAGTGACCCTCTAGCGGGGAGCCAAGAGACCCAGTACTTC.

In this sample, this clonotype turned up a few times. J is TRBJ1-5 and V is TRBV20-1; D gene uncertain. The ends were cut back, 0 bases at V and 6 bases at J, with 12 bases in the middle. The CDR3 is 14 amino acids. The germline CDR1 and CDR2 sequences are DFQATT and SNEGSKA (reference sequence). CDR3 region: CSARDKLKGQPQHF. In DNA form, the CDR3 reads TGCAGTGCTAGAGATAAACTGAAGGGTCAGCCCCAGCATTTT.

This clonotype was found a few times. V is TRBV4-1 and J is TRBJ1-1; 7 positions match TRBD1. Germline V gene sequence: CDR1 MGHRA, CDR2 YSYEKL. V lost 0 bases to trimming and J lost 6 bases; unmatched junction nucleotides: 4. The CDR3 loop spans 14 amino acids. The CDR3 nucleotides are TGCGCCAGCAGCCAAGACAGGGGGGGGGCTGAAGCTTTCTTT. It is translated as CASSQDRGGAEAFF.

The chain is built from TRBV18 and TRBJ1-2, with D maybe TRBD1 (5 bases). V lost 4 bases and J 0 bases, leaving 12 bases between the germline ends. The germline V gene has CDR1 KGHSH and CDR2 LQKENI. The CDR3 contains 15 residues. The CDR3 sequence is CASSQGPRANYGYTF. In DNA, the CDR3 is TGTGCCAGCTCACAGGGACCGAGAGCTAACTATGGCTACACCTTC.

The chain recombines TRBV28 with TRBJ2-7; D is undetermined. The CDR3 extends over 13 amino acids. In germline, CDR1 is MDHEN, CDR2 SYDVKM. V shed 10 bases and J shed 3 bases, with 16 bases lying between them. CDR3 nucleotide sequence: TGTGCCACCTGCCTTTCGCAGCACTACGAGCAGTACTTC. It translates to CATCLSQHYEQYF.

This clonotype appeared a few times. V gene TRBV7-2 combines with J gene TRBJ1-2; 10 bases are shared with TRBD1. This CDR3 has 15 amino acids. The germline CDR1 and CDR2 sequences are SGHTA and FQGNSA. After removal of 3 bases from V and 7 bases from J, the junction contained 8 bases not matched to a gene. CDR3 amino acids: CASSFSGTGVRGYTF. CDR3 coding DNA: TGTGCCAGCAGCTTTTCCGGGACAGGGGTACGTGGCTACACCTTC. The full variable domain, completed using reference TRBV7-2 and TRBJ1-2, is GAGVSQSPSNKVTEKGKDVELRCDPISGHTALYWYRQSLGQGLEFLIYFQGNSAPDKSGLPSDRFSAERTGGSVSTLTIQRTQQEDSAVYLCASSFSGTGVRGYTFGSGTRLTVV.

This clonotype has only a few counts. The J gene is TRBJ2-5, the V gene TRBV6-2 or TRBV6-3; 8 nucleotides agree with TRBD2. Trimming cost V 2 bases and J 2 bases; bases outside gene matches: 1. The CDR3 runs to 14 residues. Per the germline V gene, CDR1 is MNHEY and CDR2 is SVGEGT. The CDR3: CASSYVAGQETQYF. DNA for the CDR3: TGTGCCAGCAGTTACGTAGCGGGGCAAGAGACCCAGTACTTC.

J is TRBJ2-7 and V is TRBV7-8; D is ambiguous. The CDR3 sequence is 14 residues long. CDR1 is SGHVS and CDR2 is FQNEAQ in the germline V gene. The V end was cut by 0 bases, the J end by 6 bases, with 12 bases between. This chain's CDR3 is CASSLAGRSVEQYF. As DNA, the CDR3 is TGTGCCAGCAGCTTAGCGGGTCGTTCCGTCGAGCAGTACTTC.

Many counts were recorded for this clonotype. The chain employs TRBV9 and TRBJ2-2; D is undetermined. Trimming took off 1 base at V and 0 bases at J, with 10 bases between the two ends. The length of the CDR3 is 16 residues. Germline V gives CDR1 SGDLS, CDR2 YYNGEE. CDR3 bases: TGTGCCAGCAGCGTACGCACGGCCGCGAACACCGGGGAGCTGTTTTTT. Its translation: CASSVRTAANTGELFF. The whole variable domain, filled in from reference TRBV9 and TRBJ2-2, reads DSGVTQTPKHLITATGQRVTLRCSPRSGDLSVYWYQQSLDQGLQFLIQYYNGEERAKGNILERFSAQQFPDLHSELNLSSLELGDSALYFCASSVRTAANTGELFFGEGSRLTVL.

This clonotype showed up many times. The rearrangement uses TRBV7-2 and TRBJ2-7, with D unclear. CDR3 length: 13 residues. Germline-derived CDR1 and CDR2 are SGHTA and FQGNSA. V was clipped by 5 bases and J by 0 bases, with 8 bases between them. CDR3 protein: CASSHGFSYEQYF. In DNA form, the CDR3 reads TGTGCCAGCAGCCACGGGTTCTCCTACGAGCAGTACTTC.

The chain combines TRBV4-1 with TRBJ2-7; TRBD2 is a possible D gene (5 bases). The CDR3 is made up of 17 amino acids. The germline CDR1 and CDR2 sequences are MGHRA and YSYEKL. V was pared by 1 base and J by 6 bases, with 22 bases between. DNA of the CDR3: TGCGCCAGCAGCCAAGGAGGCCTTCGGAGTGGAGGTCCCGAGCAGTACTTC. It translates to CASSQGGLRSGGPEQYF.

The chain joins TRBV12-5 to TRBJ2-3; 11 bases map to TRBD2. V was clipped by 1 base and J by 3 bases; unmatched bases: 3. The germline V gene has CDR1 LGHNT and CDR2 FRNRAP. The CDR3 contains 16 residues. Here the CDR3 DNA reads TGTGCTAGTGGTTTGGGGAGACTAGCGGGAACAGATACGCAGTATTTT. As protein: CASGLGRLAGTDTQYF.

This clonotype was counted only a few times. The V and J genes are TRBV29-1 and TRBJ2-7; 10 bases align to TRBD2. Trimming took 0 bases from V and 5 from J; bases not matched to a gene: 7. Germline values: CDR1 SQVTM, CDR2 ANQGSEA. The CDR3 runs to 15 residues. The CDR3 here is CSVEDRLAGVNEQYF. As DNA, the CDR3 is TGCAGCGTTGAAGATCGCCTAGCGGGAGTAAACGAGCAGTACTTC.

This clonotype was observed a few times. V is TRBV15 and J is TRBJ2-1; D uncertain. The CDR3 extends over 16 amino acids. Looked up from germline, CDR1 is LNHNV and CDR2 is YYDKDF (reference sequence). V was cut by 1 base and J by 0 bases, with 10 bases left in between. The CDR3 bases are TGTGCCACCAGCAGAGTCCTGGGGAACTCCTACAATGAGCAGTTCTTC. Amino acids: CATSRVLGNSYNEQFF.

This clonotype occurred a few times. The CDR3 DNA reads as TGCGCCAGCAGGGGTGGATATGAAAGCTACACCTTC. This codes for CASRGGYESYTF. This chain links TRBV4-3 with TRBJ1-2; D gene ambiguous. V was trimmed by 6 bases and J by 9 bases, leaving 14 bases between them. The CDR3 is 12 residues long. The germline gives CDR1 LGHNA, CDR2 YSLEER.

The V call is TRBV5-1, the J call TRBJ2-1; D not certain. The CDR3 runs 13 residues. V was trimmed by 4 bases and J by 3 bases, leaving 8 bases between them. The germline gives CDR1 SGHRS, CDR2 YFSETQ. CDR3 nucleotides: TGCGCCAGCAGCCAGTACAGCTACAATGAGCAGTTCTTC. Translated, it gives CASSQYSYNEQFF.

This clonotype was detected only a few times. The genes are TRBV10-3 and TRBJ1-2; no clear D. CDR1 and CDR2 from the germline V gene are ENHRY and SYGVKD. V dropped 2 bases and J dropped 5 bases, with 6 bases sitting between them. The CDR3 has 12 amino acids. CDR3 sequence (DNA): TGTGCCATCAGTGAGGAGGGATATGGCTACACCTTC. As protein: CAISEEGYGYTF.

V and J are TRBV19 and TRBJ2-5; D call uncertain. V was pared by 5 bases and J by 0 bases, with 13 bases between. Germline-derived CDR1 and CDR2 are LNHDA and SQIVND (reference sequence). The CDR3 spans 15 residues. The CDR3 loop reads CASSSLTTNQETQYF. The CDR3 DNA reads as TGTGCCAGTAGTTCTCTAACTACGAACCAAGAGACCCAGTACTTC.

The sample holds a few counts of this clonotype. The rearrangement uses TRBV28 and TRBJ2-5; tentatively, D is TRBD2 (5 bases). The CDR3 consists of 14 residues. V shed 1 base and J shed 3 bases, with 9 bases lying between them. The germline gives CDR1 MDHEN, CDR2 SYDVKM. The CDR3: CASSLSVREETQYF. The CDR3 nucleotides are TGTGCCAGCAGTTTATCAGTGCGGGAAGAGACCCAGTACTTC. Looking up the rest from reference TRBV28 and TRBJ2-5 gives the full variable domain: DVKVTQSSRYLVKRTGEKVFLECVQDMDHENMFWYRQDPGLGLRLIYFSYDVKMKEKGDIPEGYSVSREKKERFSLILESASTNQTSMYLCASSLSVREETQYFGPGTRLLVL.

The J gene is TRBJ2-7, the V gene TRBV18; possibly TRBD2 for D (6 bases). This CDR3 is 14 amino acids long. The germline CDR1 and CDR2 sequences are KGHSH and LQKENI. V was cut by 3 bases and J by 2 bases, with 11 bases left in between. The CDR3 sequence is CASSPNSGTYEQYF. CDR3 sequence (DNA): TGTGCCAGCTCACCGAATAGCGGTACCTACGAGCAGTACTTC.

Only a few counts were recorded for this clonotype. This chain uses TRBV20-1 with TRBJ2-7; 7 bases map to TRBD1. V was clipped by 3 bases and J by 2 bases; unmatched bases: 10. CDR3 length: 15 residues. Germline CDR1 and CDR2: DFQATT and SNEGSKA (reference sequence). The CDR3 nucleotides are TGCAGTGCTAGCTCTGACAGGGTACTACCCTACGAGCAGTACTTC. Translated, it gives CSASSDRVLPYEQYF.

This clonotype has a handful of counts. CDR3 sequence (DNA): TGTGCCAGCAGCACCGGGACTAGTCGGGAGACCCAGTACTTC. Its protein is CASSTGTSRETQYF. This rearrangement joins TRBV7-2 to TRBJ2-5; 8 bases map to TRBD2. Germline-derived CDR1 and CDR2 are SGHTA and FQGNSA. V shed 5 bases and J 5 bases; nucleotides not matched to a gene: 7. CDR3 size: 14 residues.

In DNA, the CDR3 is TGTGCCAGCAGCTCCACAGGGGCTTCTGAGACCCAGTACTTC. Its translation is CASSSTGASETQYF. The J gene is TRBJ2-5, the V gene TRBV7-8; 7 bases are a match to TRBD1. J lost 5 bases, V lost 4 bases, and 7 bases had no gene match. The CDR3 totals 14 residues. Per the germline V gene, CDR1 is SGHVS and CDR2 is FQNEAQ.

CDR3 protein: CASNKADHYEQYF. Written as DNA, the CDR3 is TGTGCCAGCAACAAAGCGGACCACTACGAGCAGTACTTC. The chain has TRBV5-5 and TRBJ2-7, with a tentative D call TRBD2 (5 bases). This CDR3 is built from 13 residues. The ends were cut back, 6 bases at V and 3 bases at J, with 13 bases in the middle. Per germline, CDR1 SGHKS and CDR2 YYEKEE (reference sequence). Full variable domain (rest looked up from reference TRBV5-5 and TRBJ2-7): DAGVTQSPTHLIKTRGQQVTLRCSPISGHKSVSWYQQVLGQGPQFIFQYYEKEERGRGNFPDRFSARQFPNYSSELNVNALLLGDSALYLCASNKADHYEQYFGPGTRLTVT.

This clonotype was seen more than once but under ten times. V is TRBV7-8 and J is TRBJ2-1; the match to TRBD2 covers 7 bases. This CDR3 is built from 17 residues. V lost 6 bases, J lost 7 bases, and 18 bases stayed unmatched. Germline values: CDR1 SGHVS, CDR2 FQNEAQ. The CDR3 here is CASSRMRREHNWNEQFF. CDR3 nucleotides: TGTGCCAGCAGTCGTATGAGGCGGGAGCATAATTGGAATGAGCAGTTCTTC.

CDR3 loop: CASKGSSTDTQYF. CDR3 bases: TGTGCCAGCAAAGGTTCTAGCACAGATACGCAGTATTTT. The V call is TRBV7-9, the J call TRBJ2-3; D uncertain. The CDR3 totals 13 residues. CDR1 and CDR2 from the germline V gene are SEHNR and FQNEAQ (reference sequence). V was cut by 7 bases and J by 0 bases, with 8 bases left in between.

This chain connects TRBV27 to TRBJ2-7; the D gene is possibly TRBD2 (5 bases). The CDR3 is made up of 15 amino acids. V gave up 4 bases and J gave up 1 base, with 14 bases separating them. The germline V gene has CDR1 MNHEY and CDR2 SMNVEV (reference sequence). This CDR3 reads CASSSGIPLSYEQYF. For the CDR3, the DNA is TGTGCCAGCAGTTCCGGGATTCCCCTTTCCTACGAGCAGTACTTC.

The rearrangement links TRBV7-8 to TRBJ2-3; 12 bases line up with TRBD1. From germline, CDR1 is SGHVS and CDR2 FQNEAQ. The V and J ends lost 6 bases and 3 bases, in that order; junction bases with no gene match: 4. The CDR3 sequence is 15 residues long. The CDR3 DNA is TGTGCCAGCAGACGGGACAGGGGGCGAACAGATACGCAGTATTTT. This encodes CASRRDRGRTDTQYF.

The rearrangement uses TRBV12-5 and TRBJ2-5, with D uncertain. Germline loops: CDR1 LGHNT, CDR2 FRNRAP. The CDR3 has 13 amino acids. V was trimmed by 3 bases and J by 6 bases, leaving 11 bases between them. The CDR3 bases are TGTGCTAGTGGTTTAGGGCATCTCAAGACCCAGTACTTC. Translated, it gives CASGLGHLKTQYF.